This T cell receptor (beta chain) originates from a study of beta chain features in type 1 diabetes. Study overall: Healthy donors, compared against patients, showed similar age, gender and cell yields. Across all samples, over 85 million sorted cells were examined.

Regarding the study as a whole: Patients showed naive, central memory and Treg TCRB repertoires that appeared more similar than those of healthy donors. Shortening that was moderate but significant affected the TCRB CDR3s of Type 1 diabetes patients in all four CD4+ subsets.

This clone was counted many times. Its antigen is unidentified. Every bit of the isolated RNA underwent reverse transcription, so sequencing read expressed TCRB transcripts. Assay used: immunoSEQ multiplex PCR; TCRdb lists only in-frame clones, some missing. The sample includes roughly 610,000 clones, less than 20% of them seen just once. The sequencing sample was made of naive CD4+ T cells from blood. The sequence was collected from a man between 18 and 35 years old in good health.

In DNA form, the CDR3 reads TGCGCCACGGATCAGCCCCAGCATTTT. Its translation is CATDQPQHF. The gene calls are TRBV23-1 and TRBJ1-5; D is unclear. TRBV23-1 is annotated as an ORF whose role is uncertain. The length of the CDR3 is 9 residues. The V end was cut by 10 bases, the J end by 5 bases, with 3 bases between.